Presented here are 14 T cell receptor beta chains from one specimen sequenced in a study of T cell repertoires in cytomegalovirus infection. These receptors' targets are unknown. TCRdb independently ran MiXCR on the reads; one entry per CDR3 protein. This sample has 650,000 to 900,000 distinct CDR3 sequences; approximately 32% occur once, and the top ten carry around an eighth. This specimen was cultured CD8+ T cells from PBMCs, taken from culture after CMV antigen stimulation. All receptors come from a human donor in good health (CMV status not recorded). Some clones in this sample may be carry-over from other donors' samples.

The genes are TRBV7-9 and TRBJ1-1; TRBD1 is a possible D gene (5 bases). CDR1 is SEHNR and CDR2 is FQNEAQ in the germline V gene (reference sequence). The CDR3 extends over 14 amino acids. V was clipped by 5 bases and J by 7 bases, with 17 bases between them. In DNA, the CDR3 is TGTGCCAGCAGCCCCGGGGGGTTGTTACGTGAAGCTTTCTTT. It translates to CASSPGGLLREAFF.

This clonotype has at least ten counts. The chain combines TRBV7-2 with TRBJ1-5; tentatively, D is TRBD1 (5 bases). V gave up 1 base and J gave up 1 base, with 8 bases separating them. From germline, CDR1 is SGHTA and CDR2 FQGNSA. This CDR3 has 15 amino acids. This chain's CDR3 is CASSLDHRSNQPQHF. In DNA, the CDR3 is TGTGCCAGCAGCTTAGACCACAGGAGCAATCAGCCCCAGCATTTT.

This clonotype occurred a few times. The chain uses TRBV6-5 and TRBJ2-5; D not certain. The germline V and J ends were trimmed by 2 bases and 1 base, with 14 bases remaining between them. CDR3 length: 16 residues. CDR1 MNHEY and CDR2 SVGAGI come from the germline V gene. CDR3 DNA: TGTGCCAGCAGTTACGGTCCGGAGCTAACCCAAGAGACCCAGTACTTC. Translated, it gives CASSYGPELTQETQYF.

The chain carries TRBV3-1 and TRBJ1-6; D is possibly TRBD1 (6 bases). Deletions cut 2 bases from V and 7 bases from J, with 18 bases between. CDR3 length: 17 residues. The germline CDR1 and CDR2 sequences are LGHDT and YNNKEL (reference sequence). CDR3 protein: CASSQKSTGKRNSPLHF. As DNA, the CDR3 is TGTGCCAGCAGCCAAAAGAGCACAGGGAAACGGAATTCACCCCTCCACTTT.

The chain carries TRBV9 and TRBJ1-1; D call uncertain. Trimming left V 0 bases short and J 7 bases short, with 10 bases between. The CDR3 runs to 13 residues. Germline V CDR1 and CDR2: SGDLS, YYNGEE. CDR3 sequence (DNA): TGTGCCAGCAGCGTAGTGGGGTCAGGTGAAGCTTTCTTT. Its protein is CASSVVGSGEAFF.

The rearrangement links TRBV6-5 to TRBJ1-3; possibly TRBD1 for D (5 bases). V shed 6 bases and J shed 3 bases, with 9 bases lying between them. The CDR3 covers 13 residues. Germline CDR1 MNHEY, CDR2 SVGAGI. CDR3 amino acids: CASSGGFGNTIYF. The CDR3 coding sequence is TGTGCCAGCAGCGGGGGATTTGGAAACACCATATATTTT.

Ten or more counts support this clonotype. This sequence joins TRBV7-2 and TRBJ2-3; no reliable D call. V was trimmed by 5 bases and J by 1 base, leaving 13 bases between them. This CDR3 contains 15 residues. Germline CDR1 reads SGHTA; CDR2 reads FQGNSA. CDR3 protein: CASSLTLKRTDTQYF. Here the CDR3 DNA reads TGTGCCAGCAGCCTTACCCTCAAACGCACAGATACGCAGTATTTT.

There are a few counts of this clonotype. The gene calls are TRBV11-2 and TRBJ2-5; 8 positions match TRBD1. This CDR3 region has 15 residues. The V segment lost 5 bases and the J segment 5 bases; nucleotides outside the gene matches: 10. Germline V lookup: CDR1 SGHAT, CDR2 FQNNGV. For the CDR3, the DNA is TGTGCCAGCAGCCAATCGGACAGGGCATCCGAGACCCAGTACTTC. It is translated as CASSQSDRASETQYF.

CDR3 coding DNA: TGCGCCAGCAGCTTGGCCACGGGGCAGGGGGACTTCTATGGCTACACCTTC. Protein: CASSLATGQGDFYGYTF. V and J are TRBV5-1 and TRBJ1-2, with TRBD1 identical over 7 bases. The germline CDR1 and CDR2 sequences are SGHRS and YFSETQ. This CDR3 has 17 amino acids. Unmatched junction bases numbered 12, after V lost 0 bases and J lost 4 bases.

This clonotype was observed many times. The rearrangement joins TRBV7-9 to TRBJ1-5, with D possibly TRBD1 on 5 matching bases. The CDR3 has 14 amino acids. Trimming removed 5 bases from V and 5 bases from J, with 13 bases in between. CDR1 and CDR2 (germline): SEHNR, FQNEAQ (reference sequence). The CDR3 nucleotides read TGTGCCAGCAGCCGGGTAATGGGGGATCAGCCCCAGCATTTT. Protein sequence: CASSRVMGDQPQHF. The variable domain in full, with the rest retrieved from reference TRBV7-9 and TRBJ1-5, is DTGVSQNPRHKITKRGQNVTFRCDPISEHNRLYWYRQTLGQGPEFLTYFQNEAQLEKSRLLSDRFSAERPKGSFSTLEIQRTEQGDSAMYLCASSRVMGDQPQHFGDGTRLSIL.

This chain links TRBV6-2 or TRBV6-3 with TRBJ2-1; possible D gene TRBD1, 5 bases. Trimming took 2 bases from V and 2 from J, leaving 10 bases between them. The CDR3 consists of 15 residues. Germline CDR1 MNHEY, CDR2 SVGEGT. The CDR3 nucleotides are TGTGCCAGCAGTTACGAAGGGGCTCCCTACAATGAGCAGTTCTTC. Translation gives CASSYEGAPYNEQFF.

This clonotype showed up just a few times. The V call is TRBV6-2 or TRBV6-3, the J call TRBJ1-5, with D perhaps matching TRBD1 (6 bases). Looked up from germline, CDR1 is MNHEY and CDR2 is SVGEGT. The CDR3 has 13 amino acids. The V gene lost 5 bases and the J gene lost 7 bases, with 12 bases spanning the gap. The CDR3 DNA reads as TGTGCCAGCAGTGTATCCGGGGGCCAGCCCCAGCATTTT. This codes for CASSVSGGQPQHF.

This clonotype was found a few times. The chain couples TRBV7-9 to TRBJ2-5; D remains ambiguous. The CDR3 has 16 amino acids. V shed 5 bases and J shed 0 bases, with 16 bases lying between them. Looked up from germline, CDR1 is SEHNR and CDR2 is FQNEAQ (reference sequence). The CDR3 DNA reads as TGTGCCAGCAGCCTGACGGGCCTCCAATACCAAGAGACCCAGTACTTC. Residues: CASSLTGLQYQETQYF.

CDR3: CASSTGQNLNTEAFF. CDR3 coding DNA: TGTGCCAGCAGTACCGGACAGAACTTGAACACTGAAGCTTTCTTT. The V gene is TRBV12-3 or TRBV12-4, the J gene TRBJ1-1; D is possibly TRBD1 (6 bases). The CDR3 totals 15 residues. Trimming shortened V by 5 bases and J by 0 bases, and 13 bases separated the two germline ends.